One TCR beta chain is described in this entry. The data are from a study of blood T cell repertoires in COVID-19. Study overall: Acute and convalescent COVID-19 samples came from the United States, Italy and Spain.

Germline CDR1 LGHDT, CDR2 YNNKEL (reference sequence). V gave up 2 bases and J gave up 4 bases, with 12 bases separating them. The CDR3 is 15 amino acids. In the original analysis: For nucleated cells, counts were estimated from reference gene primer amplification. Assay: immunoSEQ multiplex PCR; the TCRdb copy retains only in-frame clones and omits some. Clonal size and the V and J genes are those of that table, whereas D and trimming came from the DNA. The sample gives around 210,000 clones, roughly 90% of which show up once; approximately 8.1% is in the top ten. Across about 22 US areas, participants ranged in age from about 18 to 100 years. Two negative PCRs, clearance, or symptom resolution had been documented for recovered Cohort 3 donors.

The source material was PBMCs or T cells enriched from blood (not recorded which). This clonotype was sampled from a woman aged 18-29 years who had recovered from COVID-19. V and J are TRBV3-1 (or the pseudogene TRBV3-2) and TRBJ1-3; tentatively, D is TRBD1 (5 bases). The CDR3 loop reads CASSQQGLGGNTIYF. CDR3 DNA sequence: TGTGCCAGCAGCCAACAGGGTCTGGGAGGAAACACCATATATTTT.